The next 9 T cell receptor beta chains were all read from a single sample in a study of Ad26.COV2.S vaccination and SARS-CoV-2 variants. The data were produced by immunoSEQ multiplex PCR, yet TCRdb's version contains in-frame clones alone and is incomplete. This sample has about 220,000 clones, with 88% found just once. Documented treatment: 19 received Ad26.COV2.S at low or high dose, single or two shots; about 5 received placebo; per-sample allocation not given. Specimen acquisition occurred on day 63 following the initial vaccine or placebo injection. This specimen was peripheral blood, taken in a trial of Ad26.COV2.S vaccine versus placebo. All receptors derive from a person between 18 and 59 years old who received the Ad26.COV2.S COVID-19 vaccine or a placebo.

The rearrangement joins TRBV7-2 to TRBJ2-5; 9 bases are shared with TRBD1. CDR1 is SGHTA, CDR2 FQGNSA, per germline. This CDR3 is built from 17 residues. Trimming removed 4 bases from V and 3 bases from J; junction bases left unmatched: 12. CDR3 amino acids: CASSYRQGVARKETQYF. CDR3 coding DNA: TGTGCCAGCAGCTACAGACAGGGGGTGGCCCGAAAAGAGACCCAGTACTTC.

The chain has TRBV30 and TRBJ2-7; 13 positions agree with TRBD2. This CDR3 has 15 amino acids. The V gene end was trimmed by 4 bases and the J gene end by 6 bases; junction bases not matched to a gene: 9. Germline CDR1 GTSNPN, CDR2 SVGIG (reference sequence). Here the CDR3 reads CAWTPQGLAGVEQYF. The DNA for the CDR3 is TGTGCCTGGACCCCCCAAGGACTAGCGGGGGTCGAGCAGTACTTC. Combining the CDR3 with reference TRBV30 and TRBJ2-7 gives the whole variable domain SQTIHQWPATLVQPVGSPLSLECTVEGTSNPNLYWYRQAAGRGLQLLFYSVGIGQISSEVPQNLSASRPQDRQFILSSKKLLLSDSGFYLCAWTPQGLAGVEQYFGPGTRLTVT.

The chain has TRBV10-3 and TRBJ1-5, with D perhaps matching TRBD1 (5 bases). The CDR3 sequence is 14 residues long. Germline V gives CDR1 ENHRY, CDR2 SYGVKD. The ends were cut back, 4 bases at V and 4 bases at J, with 11 bases in the middle. In DNA, the CDR3 is TGTGCCATCAGTGGACAGAAGGGAAATCAGCCCCAGCATTTT. Its protein product is CAISGQKGNQPQHF.

This chain connects TRBV7-2 to TRBJ1-1; 8 positions agree with TRBD1. The trim removed 4 bases at V and 2 bases at J, leaving 9 bases unmatched. Germline V gives CDR1 SGHTA, CDR2 FQGNSA. The CDR3 spans 16 residues. CDR3 residues: CASSSARGRLNTEAFF. The CDR3 DNA reads as TGTGCCAGCAGCTCAGCCAGGGGGCGACTCAACACTGAAGCTTTCTTT.

The CDR3 spells CASSLALRGPTDTQYF. The CDR3 nucleotides read TGCGCCAGCAGCTTGGCCCTACGAGGCCCCACAGATACGCAGTATTTT. The chain employs TRBV5-1 and TRBJ2-3; D call uncertain. The V gene's germline CDR1 is SGHRS and CDR2 YFSETQ. V dropped 0 bases and J dropped 2 bases, with 13 bases sitting between them. This CDR3 contains 16 residues.

The chain links TRBV7-2 to TRBJ1-6; D uncertain. From germline, CDR1 is SGHTA and CDR2 FQGNSA. V shed 0 bases and J shed 0 bases, with 9 bases lying between them. This CDR3 has 17 residues. This CDR3 is CASSLASLSSYNSPLHF. As DNA, the CDR3 is TGTGCCAGCAGCTTAGCCAGCCTAAGCTCCTATAATTCACCCCTCCACTTT.

The rearrangement uses TRBV14 and TRBJ1-1; no clear D. The CDR3 sequence is 14 residues long. The germline V and J ends were trimmed by 1 base and 4 bases, with 10 bases remaining between them. Germline CDR1 SGHDN, CDR2 FVKESK. In DNA, the CDR3 is TGTGCCAGCAGCCAAGTCATGTTTCTCACTGAAGCTTTCTTT. Translation gives CASSQVMFLTEAFF. Supplemented by reference TRBV14 and TRBJ1-1, the full variable domain reads EAGVTQFPSHSVIEKGQTVTLRCDPISGHDNLYWYRRVMGKEIKFLLHFVKESKQDESGMPNNRFLAERTGGTYSTLKVQPAELEDSGVYFCASSQVMFLTEAFFGQGTRLTVV.

The chain employs TRBV9 and TRBJ2-1; TRBD1 is a possible D gene (5 bases). The CDR3 runs to 15 residues. Per germline, CDR1 SGDLS and CDR2 YYNGEE. Trimming took 0 bases from V and 1 from J, leaving 8 bases between them. CDR3 protein: CASSVGQGSYNEQFF. The CDR3, as DNA: TGTGCCAGCAGCGTAGGTCAGGGTTCCTACAATGAGCAGTTCTTC.

The chain links TRBV28 to TRBJ2-7; D is undetermined. CDR1 and CDR2 (germline): MDHEN, SYDVKM. The CDR3 runs 11 residues. The V gene lost 4 bases and the J gene lost 8 bases, with 9 bases spanning the gap. The CDR3 DNA reads TGTGCCAGCAGTTCCAAGCCTCAGCAGTACTTC. Amino acid sequence: CASSSKPQQYF.